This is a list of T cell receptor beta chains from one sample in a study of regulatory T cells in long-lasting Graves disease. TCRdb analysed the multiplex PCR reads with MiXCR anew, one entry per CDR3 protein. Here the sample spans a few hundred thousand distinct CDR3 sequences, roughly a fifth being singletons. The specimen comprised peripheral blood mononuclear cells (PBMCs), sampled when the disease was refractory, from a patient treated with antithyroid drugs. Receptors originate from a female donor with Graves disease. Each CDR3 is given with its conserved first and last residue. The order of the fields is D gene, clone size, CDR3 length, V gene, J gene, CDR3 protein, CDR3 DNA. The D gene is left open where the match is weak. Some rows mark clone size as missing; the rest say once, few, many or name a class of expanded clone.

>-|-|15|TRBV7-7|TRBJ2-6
CASSPRGDGANVLTF
TGTGCCAGCAGCCCTCGAGGGGATGGGGCCAACGTCCTGACTTTC
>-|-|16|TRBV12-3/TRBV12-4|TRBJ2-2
CASSFPRVVDTGELFF
TGTGCCAGCAGTTTCCCCAGGGTTGTCGACACCGGGGAGCTGTTTTTT
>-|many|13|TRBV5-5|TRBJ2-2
CASSFWGIGELFF
TGTGCCAGCAGCTTTTGGGGTATCGGGGAGCTGTTTTTT
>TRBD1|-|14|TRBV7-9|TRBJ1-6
CASLDRAYNSPLHF
TGTGCCAGCCTGGACAGGGCGTATAATTCACCCCTCCACTTT
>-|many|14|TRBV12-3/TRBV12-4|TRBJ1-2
CASSFGDVPYGYTF
TGTGCCAGCAGTTTCGGGGATGTGCCCTATGGCTACACCTTC
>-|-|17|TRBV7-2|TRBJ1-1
CASSSAGAGSVGTEAFF
TGTGCCAGCAGCTCCGCGGGGGCAGGGTCGGTTGGAACTGAAGCTTTCTTT
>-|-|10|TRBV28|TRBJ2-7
CASSFQEQYF
TGTGCCAGCAGTTTCCAAGAGCAGTACTTC
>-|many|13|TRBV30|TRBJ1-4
CAWSVQGGEKLFF
TGTGCCTGGAGTGTACAGGGTGGTGAAAAACTGTTTTTT
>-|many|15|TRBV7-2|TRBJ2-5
CASSLVASSQETQYF
TGTGCCAGCAGCTTAGTGGCTAGCAGTCAAGAGACCCAGTACTTC
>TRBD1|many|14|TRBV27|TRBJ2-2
CASSPGTVTGELFF
TGTGCCAGCAGTCCCGGGACAGTCACCGGGGAGCTGTTTTTT
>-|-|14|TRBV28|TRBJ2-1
CASQRRQNYNEQFF
TGTGCCAGCCAGCGGAGGCAAAACTACAATGAGCAGTTCTTC
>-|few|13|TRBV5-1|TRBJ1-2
CASSPGVDYGYTF
TGCGCCAGCAGCCCAGGTGTTGACTATGGCTACACCTTC
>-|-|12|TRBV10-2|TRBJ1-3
CASSESGNTIYF
TGCGCCAGCAGTGAGTCGGGAAACACCATATATTTT